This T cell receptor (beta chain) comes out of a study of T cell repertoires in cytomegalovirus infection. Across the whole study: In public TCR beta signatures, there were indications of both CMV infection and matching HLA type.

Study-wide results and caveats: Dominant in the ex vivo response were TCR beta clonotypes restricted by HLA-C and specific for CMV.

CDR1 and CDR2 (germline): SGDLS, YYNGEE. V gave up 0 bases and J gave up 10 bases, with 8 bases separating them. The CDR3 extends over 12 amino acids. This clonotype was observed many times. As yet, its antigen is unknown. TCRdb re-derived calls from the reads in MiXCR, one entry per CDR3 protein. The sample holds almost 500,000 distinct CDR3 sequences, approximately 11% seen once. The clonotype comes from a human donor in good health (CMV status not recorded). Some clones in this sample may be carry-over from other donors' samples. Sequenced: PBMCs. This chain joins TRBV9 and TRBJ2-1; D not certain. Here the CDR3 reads CASSVGGREQFF. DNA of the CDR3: TGTGCCAGCAGCGTAGGCGGTCGCGAGCAGTTCTTC.